This TCR beta chain was obtained from a study of T cells in narcolepsy. Study information: Patients with NT1 or NT2 and healthy control donors were enrolled. Study-level points and caveats: Reportedly, autoreactive clonotypes were serially detected in patients' blood but not controls'. Some memory CD4+ repertoires had no autoreactive clone sequences.

The CDR3 totals 11 residues. Germline CDR1 and CDR2: DFQATT and SNEGSKA (reference sequence). The germline V and J ends were trimmed by 0 bases and 5 bases, with 4 bases remaining between them. Here immunoSEQ multiplex PCR was the method, and the copy in TCRdb shows in-frame clones only, minus some. The table has 35,000 to 40,000 clones, over 75% seen once. On this clone itself: Antigen specificity is unknown.

The sample comprised CD45RA- memory CD4+ T cells from PBMCs. The source of this sequence is a human donor with narcolepsy. The rearrangement links TRBV20-1 to TRBJ2-5; D uncertain. CDR3: CSARDWETQYF. The CDR3 region has the DNA TGCAGTGCTAGAGATTGGGAGACCCAGTACTTC.